The 21 T cell receptor beta chains given below trace back to one sample, sequenced in a study of cytomegalovirus exposure and HLA in healthy donors (TCRdb year 2017). Library construction relied on the immunoSEQ multiplex PCR assay. The clones in this table, taken by TCRdb from immuneACCESS, are in-frame only. Not every clone is retained; where verified, under half of the shortfall comes from an unresolved V gene, and the cause of the rest is unknown. Present in this sample are approximately 210,000 clones, roughly 88% of which were seen just once. More than 1.2% of the sample belongs to the ten largest clones. Sequencing was performed on PBMCs. Receptors were obtained from a woman younger than 35 in good health and CMV-seronegative.

The gene calls are TRBV18 and TRBJ1-4; perhaps TRBD1 as D (6 bases). The germline V and J ends were trimmed by 3 bases and 8 bases, with 16 bases remaining between them. Germline CDR1 is KGHSH and CDR2 is LQKENI. The CDR3 contains 15 residues. The CDR3 DNA is TGTGCCAGCTCACCGCCGACAGGACCGTACGAAAAACTGTTTTTT. As protein: CASSPPTGPYEKLFF.

The chain has TRBV6-4 and TRBJ1-3, with D uncertain. Trimming pared 4 bases from V and 1 base from J, leaving 8 bases between. Per germline, CDR1 MRHNA and CDR2 SNTAGT. The CDR3 is 14 amino acids. The CDR3 nucleotides read TGTGCCAGCAGTGGTCCGACATCTGGAAACACCATATATTTT. Translated: CASSGPTSGNTIYF.

The CDR3 DNA reads TGTGCCAGCAGTTCAGGGCTCGCGAGAGGCTACACCTTC. Its protein is CASSSGLARGYTF. The chain couples TRBV13 to TRBJ1-2; tentative D call: TRBD1 (5 bases). Germline V gene data show CDR1 as PRHDT and CDR2 as FYEKMQ (reference sequence). CDR3 size: 13 residues. Trimming removed 6 bases at V and 8 bases at J, with 16 bases between.

The chain has TRBV29-1 and TRBJ2-7, with D perhaps TRBD1 (5 bases). The CDR3 extends over 12 amino acids. Germline CDR1 SQVTM, CDR2 ANQGSEA. Trimming took off 7 bases at V and 2 bases at J, with 12 bases between the two ends. The CDR3: CSGLGHTYEQYF. The CDR3 DNA sequence: TGCAGCGGGCTCGGACACACCTACGAGCAGTACTTC.

The chain uses TRBV30 and TRBJ2-7; D is possibly TRBD1 (6 bases). The CDR3 is 15 residues long. Deletions cut 3 bases from V and 2 bases from J, with 17 bases between. Germline values: CDR1 GTSNPN, CDR2 SVGIG (reference sequence). The CDR3 is CAWRSGSGETYEQYF. The CDR3 DNA sequence: TGTGCCTGGAGGTCAGGATCAGGGGAAACCTACGAGCAGTACTTC. The whole variable domain, remainder taken from reference TRBV30 and TRBJ2-7, is SQTIHQWPATLVQPVGSPLSLECTVEGTSNPNLYWYRQAAGRGLQLLFYSVGIGQISSEVPQNLSASRPQDRQFILSSKKLLLSDSGFYLCAWRSGSGETYEQYFGPGTRLTVT.

The chain joins TRBV28 to TRBJ1-1; the match to TRBD1 covers 7 bases. The germline V gene encodes CDR1 MDHEN and CDR2 SYDVKM. J gave up 4 bases and V 6 bases, and 11 bases lay outside the gene matches. The CDR3 has 15 residues. The CDR3 nucleotides read TGTGCCAGCAGAGTTAACAGGGGCTTGAGCACTGAAGCTTTCTTT. Its translation: CASRVNRGLSTEAFF.

J is TRBJ2-7 and V is TRBV4-1, with 10 positions matching TRBD1. CDR3 length: 15 residues. Trimming took 8 bases from V and 2 from J; bases not matched to a gene: 9. Germline V gives CDR1 MGHRA, CDR2 YSYEKL. The chain's CDR3 is CASGKGQGLPYEQYF. CDR3 nucleotides: TGCGCCAGCGGAAAGGGACAGGGGCTTCCCTACGAGCAGTACTTC.

This clone was detected a few times. The chain couples TRBV5-4 to TRBJ1-2; D is uncertain. Germline-derived CDR1 and CDR2 are SGHNT and YYREEE (reference sequence). The CDR3 runs 13 residues. Trimming stripped 4 bases from V and 1 base from J, with 8 bases between. The CDR3 here is CASSLRGNYGYTF. CDR3 nucleotides: TGTGCCAGCAGCCTGCGGGGTAACTATGGCTACACCTTC. Combining the CDR3 with reference TRBV5-4 and TRBJ1-2 gives the whole variable domain ETGVTQSPTHLIKTRGQQVTLRCSSQSGHNTVSWYQQALGQGPQFIFQYYREEENGRGNFPPRFSGLQFPNYSSELNVNALELDDSALYLCASSLRGNYGYTFGSGTRLTVV.

This sequence joins TRBV5-4 and TRBJ2-5, with 7 positions matching TRBD2. The germline gives CDR1 SGHNT, CDR2 YYREEE (reference sequence). Germline trimming cut 4 bases from V and 1 base from J; bases unmatched to any gene: 7. The length of the CDR3 is 15 residues. The CDR3 here is CASSRGGVGQETQYF. The CDR3 bases are TGTGCCAGCAGCCGCGGGGGTGTGGGCCAAGAGACCCAGTACTTC.

This chain joins TRBV4-1 and TRBJ2-3; tentatively, D is TRBD2 (6 bases). With 1 base removed from V and 6 bases from J, the gap between germline ends came to 11 bases. Germline CDR1 is MGHRA and CDR2 is YSYEKL. This CDR3 is 14 amino acids long. The DNA for the CDR3 is TGCGCCAGCAGCCAAGTCGGGAGCTTGGATACGCAGTATTTT. Translated: CASSQVGSLDTQYF.

The chain employs TRBV29-1 and TRBJ1-2; the match to TRBD1 covers 9 bases. The CDR3 consists of 14 residues. The V and J ends lost 6 bases and 4 bases, in that order; junction bases with no gene match: 9. Germline lookup yields CDR1 SQVTM and CDR2 ANQGSEA. CDR3 sequence: CSVNPGQGLYGYTF. Here the CDR3 DNA reads TGCAGCGTAAACCCGGGACAGGGTCTCTATGGCTACACCTTC.

This clone was counted a single time. The rearrangement uses TRBV9 and TRBJ2-5; no clear D gene. Trimming pared 3 bases from V and 3 bases from J, leaving 6 bases between. The CDR3 has 12 amino acids. Germline V CDR1 and CDR2: SGDLS, YYNGEE. CDR3 protein: CASSALEETQYF. The CDR3, as DNA: TGTGCCAGCAGCGCCCTAGAAGAGACCCAGTACTTC.

This chain joins TRBV30 and TRBJ1-2; D might be TRBD1 (5 bases). The V gene's germline CDR1 is GTSNPN and CDR2 SVGIG (reference sequence). This CDR3 has 18 residues. Trimming removed 1 base from V and 2 bases from J, with 23 bases in between. The CDR3 protein is CAWSDYSGTTLDNYGYTF. CDR3 nucleotide sequence: TGTGCCTGGAGTGATTACTCCGGGACTACTCTGGACAACTATGGCTACACCTTC.

Details on this clone: The sample holds other DNA sequences that translate to the same CDR3. The J gene is TRBJ2-5, the V gene TRBV4-2, with D hard to call. V was trimmed by 1 base and J by 2 bases, leaving 5 bases between them. Germline V CDR1 and CDR2: LGHNA, YNFKEQ. This CDR3 is 13 amino acids long. The CDR3 DNA reads as TGTGCCAGCAGCCAAGGGCAGCAAGAGACCCAGTACTTC. Translating it yields CASSQGQQETQYF.

This clone has just a few counts. The chain uses TRBV30 and TRBJ2-7, with D perhaps matching TRBD2 (5 bases). From germline, CDR1 is GTSNPN and CDR2 SVGIG (reference sequence). The V gene lost 0 bases and the J gene lost 3 bases, with 12 bases spanning the gap. CDR3 size: 14 residues. This CDR3 reads CAWSVQSGVYEQYF. CDR3 DNA: TGTGCCTGGAGTGTACAGAGCGGAGTCTACGAGCAGTACTTC.

The gene calls are TRBV6-5 and TRBJ2-7; 9 positions agree with TRBD1. Losses at the gene ends were 2 bases for V and 5 bases for J; bases not matched to a gene: 4. The CDR3 consists of 14 residues. CDR1 and CDR2 from the germline V gene are MNHEY and SVGAGI. CDR3 in amino acids: CASSYPGTGNEQYF. As DNA, the CDR3 is TGTGCCAGCAGTTACCCCGGGACAGGGAACGAGCAGTACTTC.

The chain has TRBV27 and TRBJ2-1; a weak D match, TRBD1 (6 bases). The germline V gene encodes CDR1 MNHEY and CDR2 SMNVEV (reference sequence). CDR3 length equals 14 residues. V lost 5 bases, J lost 0 bases, and 8 bases lay in between. Written as DNA, the CDR3 is TGTGCCAGCAGTAGGGACACCTCCTACAATGAGCAGTTCTTC. It yields the protein CASSRDTSYNEQFF.

This sequence joins TRBV2 and TRBJ2-3; weak D call: TRBD1 (5 bases). The CDR3 covers 13 residues. Trimming shortened V by 4 bases and J by 5 bases, and 10 bases separated the two germline ends. Germline values: CDR1 SNHLY, CDR2 FYNNEI. The CDR3 protein is CASSGQSGDTQYF. CDR3 bases: TGTGCCAGCAGTGGACAGTCGGGAGATACGCAGTATTTT. Combining the CDR3 with reference TRBV2 and TRBJ2-3 gives the whole variable domain EPEVTQTPSHQVTQMGQEVILRCVPISNHLYFYWYRQILGQKVEFLVSFYNNEISEKSEIFDDQFSVERPDGSNFTLKIRSTKLEDSAMYFCASSGQSGDTQYFGPGTRLTVL.

The V and J genes are TRBV19 and TRBJ1-1; TRBD1 aligns across 7 bases. V dropped 2 bases and J dropped 1; count of bases not matched to a gene: 7. The germline gives CDR1 LNHDA, CDR2 SQIVND (reference sequence). CDR3 length equals 16 residues. The CDR3 protein is CASSIKTGAGNTEAFF. The CDR3 DNA follows: TGTGCCAGTAGTATAAAAACAGGGGCGGGGAACACTGAAGCTTTCTTT.

The chain uses TRBV5-4 and TRBJ2-3; TRBD1 might be the D (6 bases). Germline CDR1 SGHNT, CDR2 YYREEE (reference sequence). The CDR3 is 14 residues long. The germline V and J ends were trimmed by 5 bases and 3 bases, with 13 bases remaining between them. The CDR3 loop reads CASSPRRGTDTQYF. The CDR3 nucleotides are TGTGCCAGCAGTCCCCGCAGGGGTACAGATACGCAGTATTTT.

The rearrangement uses TRBV4-1 and TRBJ2-7, with D possibly matching TRBD2 (6 bases). The germline V gene encodes CDR1 MGHRA and CDR2 YSYEKL. With 4 bases removed from V and 3 bases from J, the gap between germline ends came to 10 bases. This CDR3 is built from 13 residues. The CDR3 reads CASSLRLVYEQYF. CDR3 in DNA: TGCGCCAGCAGCCTGAGACTAGTCTACGAGCAGTACTTC.